This TCR beta chain was recorded in a study of blood T cells in healthy people across ages. Study conclusions and caveats: While age rose, TCR beta diversity per million T cells dropped in a roughly linear way.

A second PCR, run for roughly 7 to 11 cycles, used a sample-barcoded 5' primer plus a J-beta primer mix. TCRdb fed the 5' RACE reads into MiXCR, producing one record per CDR3 protein. Of 700,000 to 900,000 distinct CDR3 sequences listed, 20% to 30% were seen once; the top ten hold less than 3.5%. CDR3 size: 12 residues. Germline assignment: CDR1 ENHRY and CDR2 SYGVKD. Trimming removed 3 bases at V and 7 bases at J, with 6 bases between. On this clonotype: Its antigen is as yet unknown.

These same records also appear under a second study, on T cells of mothers and their children.

The chain joins TRBV10-3 to TRBJ2-2; D unresolved. This receptor was taken from a boy between 10 and 17 years old in good health. Sequencing was done on a sample of blood. This CDR3 reads CAISDEIGELFF. In DNA form, the CDR3 reads TGTGCCATCAGTGACGAAATCGGGGAGCTGTTTTTT.